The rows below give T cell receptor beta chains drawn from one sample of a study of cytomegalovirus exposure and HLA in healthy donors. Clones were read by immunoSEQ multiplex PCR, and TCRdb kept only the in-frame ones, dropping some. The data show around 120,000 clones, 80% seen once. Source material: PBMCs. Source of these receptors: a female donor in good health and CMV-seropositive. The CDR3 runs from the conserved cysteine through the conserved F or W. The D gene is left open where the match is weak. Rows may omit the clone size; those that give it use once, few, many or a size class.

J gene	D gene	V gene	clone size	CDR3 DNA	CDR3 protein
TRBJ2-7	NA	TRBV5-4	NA	TGTGCCAGCAGCTTGGTCGGACGGACAGCTTACGAGCAGTACTTC	CASSLVGRTAYEQYF
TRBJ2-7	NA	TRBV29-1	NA	TGCAGCGTTGGCCAACTTAGACAGAACTACGAGCAGTACTTC	CSVGQLRQNYEQYF
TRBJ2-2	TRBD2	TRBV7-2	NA	TGTGCCAGCAGCAATCAGCGGGGACCGAACACCGGGGAGCTGTTTTTT	CASSNQRGPNTGELFF
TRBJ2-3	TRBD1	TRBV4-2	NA	TGTGCCAGCAGCCAAGAGGGACAGGGCACAGATACGCAGTATTTT	CASSQEGQGTDTQYF
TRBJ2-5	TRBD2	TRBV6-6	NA	TGTGCCAGCATCCTAGCGGGGGGAGAGACCCAGTACTTC	CASILAGGETQYF
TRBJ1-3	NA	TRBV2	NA	TGTGCCAGCAGTGAAGAGGGGCAGACCTCTGGAAACACCATATATTTT	CASSEEGQTSGNTIYF
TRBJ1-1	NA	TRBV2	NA	TGTGCCAGCCAAGGGGGGGCGGCTGAAGCTTTCTTT	CASQGGAAEAFF
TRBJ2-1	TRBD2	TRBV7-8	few	TGTGCCAGCAGCACCAGACTAGCGGAGACCTACAATGAGCAGTTCTTC	CASSTRLAETYNEQFF
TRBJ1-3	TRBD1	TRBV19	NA	TGTGCCAGTAGTGCCGGGACAGGGAGTTTCGGAAACACCATATATTTT	CASSAGTGSFGNTIYF
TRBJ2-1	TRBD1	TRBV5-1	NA	TGCGCCAGCAGCTTGGTAACAGGGGGCTACAATGAGCAGTTCTTC	CASSLVTGGYNEQFF
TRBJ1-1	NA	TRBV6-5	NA	TGTGCCAGCAGTCGAACATTCCGTGCTGAAGCTTTCTTT	CASSRTFRAEAFF
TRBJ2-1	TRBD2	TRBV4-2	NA	TGTGCCAGCAGCCAGACTAGCGGGGGATACAATGAGCAGTTCTTC	CASSQTSGGYNEQFF
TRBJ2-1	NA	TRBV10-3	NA	TGTGCCATCAGCAGGGACTCCTACAATGAGCAGTTCTTC	CAISRDSYNEQFF
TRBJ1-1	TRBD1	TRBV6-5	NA	TGTGCCAGCGGGGCACAGGGGGTGTCCGCTTTCTTT	CASGAQGVSAFF